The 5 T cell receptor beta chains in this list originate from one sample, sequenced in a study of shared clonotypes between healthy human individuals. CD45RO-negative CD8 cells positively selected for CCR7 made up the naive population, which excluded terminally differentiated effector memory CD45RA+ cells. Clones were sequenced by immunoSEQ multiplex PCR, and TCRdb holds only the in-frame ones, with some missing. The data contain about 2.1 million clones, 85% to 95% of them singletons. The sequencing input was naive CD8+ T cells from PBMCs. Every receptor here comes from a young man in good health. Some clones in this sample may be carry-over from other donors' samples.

The CDR3 here is CASSYDGRTDTQYF. The DNA of the CDR3 is TGTGCCAGCAGTTACGACGGCCGCACAGATACGCAGTATTTT. The chain recombines TRBV6-5 with TRBJ2-3, with no clear D. Germline-derived CDR1 and CDR2 are MNHEY and SVGAGI. The CDR3 extends over 14 amino acids. Trimming removed 2 bases at V and 1 base at J, with 7 bases between.

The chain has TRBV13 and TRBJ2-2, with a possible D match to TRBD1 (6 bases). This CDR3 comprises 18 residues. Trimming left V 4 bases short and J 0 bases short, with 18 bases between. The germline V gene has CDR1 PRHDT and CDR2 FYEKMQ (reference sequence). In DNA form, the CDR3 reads TGTGCCAGCAGCTGCAACCCGCTGGACAGTCCGAACACCGGGGAGCTGTTTTTT. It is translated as CASSCNPLDSPNTGELFF.

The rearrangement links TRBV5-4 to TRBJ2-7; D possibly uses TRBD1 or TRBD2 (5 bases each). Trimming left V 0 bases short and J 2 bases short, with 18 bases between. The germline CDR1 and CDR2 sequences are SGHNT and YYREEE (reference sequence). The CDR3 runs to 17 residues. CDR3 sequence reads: CASSLAGTLADTYEQYF. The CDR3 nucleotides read TGTGCCAGCAGCTTGGCCGGGACCTTGGCTGACACCTACGAGCAGTACTTC.

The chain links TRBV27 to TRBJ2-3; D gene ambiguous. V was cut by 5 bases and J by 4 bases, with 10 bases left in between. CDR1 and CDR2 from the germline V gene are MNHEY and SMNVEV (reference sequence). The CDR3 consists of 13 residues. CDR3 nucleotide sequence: TGTGCCAGCAGTCCCCTAGGCCCAGATACGCAGTATTTT. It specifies CASSPLGPDTQYF.

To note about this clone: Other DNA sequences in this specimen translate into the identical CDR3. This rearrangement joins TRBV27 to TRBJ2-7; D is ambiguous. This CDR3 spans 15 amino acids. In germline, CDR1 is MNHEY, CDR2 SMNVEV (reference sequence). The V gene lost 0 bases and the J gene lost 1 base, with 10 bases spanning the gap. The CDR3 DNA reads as TGTGCCAGCAGTTTATCTGGGTGGGGATCCTACGAGCAGTACTTC. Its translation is CASSLSGWGSYEQYF.